This T cell receptor (beta chain) was captured by sequencing in a study of vaccination and CD4 T cells after COVID-19. Study in general: Each person enrolled got two BNT162b2 or mRNA-1273 vaccine doses. For post-vaccine samples, collection took place a median roughly 72 days after dose two, ranging from 14 to 241.

This clonotype was counted a few times. The antigen is unknown. Points from the study as a whole: Post-vaccination, and not before, a median 86.3% of reactive clones appeared in convalescent patients.

CDR1 SGHNT and CDR2 YENEEA come from the germline V gene. With V trimmed by 5 bases and J by 4 bases, 10 bases remained unmatched. This CDR3 has 15 amino acids. Sequence data for DNA of cultured CD4+ T cells were generated by the Oncomine TCR Beta short-read assay. Genomic DNA was drawn out of CD4+ T cells grown in culture. MiXCR was run by TCRdb on the PCR reads, yielding one entry per CDR3 protein. Of 15,000 to 25,000 distinct CDR3 sequences listed, roughly 51% are singletons. This sample's treatment: approximately nine-day PBMC culture with coronavirus spike peptide pools or control peptides (ViraFEST assay).

J is TRBJ2-7 and V is TRBV11-3; TRBD2 agrees at 8 bases. The specimen sequenced was CD4+ T cells from blood, cultured in vitro. This receptor was obtained from a human donor who had recovered from COVID-19. This CDR3 reads CASSTRPGGAYEQYF. The CDR3, as DNA: TGTGCCAGCAGCACTAGACCCGGGGGGGCATACGAGCAGTACTTC.